The table lists the clone carrying this T cell receptor beta chain with a count of one. Antigen specificity is unknown. This entry comes from a study of CD8+ T cells in alopecia areata. Study results and limitations: Clonality exceeded that of normal scalp in lesional scalp, most notably in alopecia totalis/universalis.

Germline CDR1 and CDR2: SGHTA and FQGTGA. Trimming removed 1 base at V and 0 bases at J, with 9 bases between. This CDR3 is built from 15 residues. Isolated RNA was reverse transcribed into cDNA used as the sequencing template. Repertoires were generated with immunoSEQ multiplex PCR, while TCRdb's copy carries only in-frame clones and drops some. The table shows 130,000 to 150,000 clones, with roughly 48% occurring only once. In alopecia areata patients, both lesional scalp punch biopsies and peripheral blood were collected. Sequences were obtained from CD4+ T cells sorted from blood. The TCR sequence derives from a human donor with alopecia areata. The chain combines TRBV7-3 with TRBJ1-1, with unresolved D. The CDR3 sequence is CASSLSKGMNTEAFF. As DNA, the CDR3 is TGTGCCAGCAGCTTAAGCAAGGGAATGAACACTGAAGCTTTCTTT.